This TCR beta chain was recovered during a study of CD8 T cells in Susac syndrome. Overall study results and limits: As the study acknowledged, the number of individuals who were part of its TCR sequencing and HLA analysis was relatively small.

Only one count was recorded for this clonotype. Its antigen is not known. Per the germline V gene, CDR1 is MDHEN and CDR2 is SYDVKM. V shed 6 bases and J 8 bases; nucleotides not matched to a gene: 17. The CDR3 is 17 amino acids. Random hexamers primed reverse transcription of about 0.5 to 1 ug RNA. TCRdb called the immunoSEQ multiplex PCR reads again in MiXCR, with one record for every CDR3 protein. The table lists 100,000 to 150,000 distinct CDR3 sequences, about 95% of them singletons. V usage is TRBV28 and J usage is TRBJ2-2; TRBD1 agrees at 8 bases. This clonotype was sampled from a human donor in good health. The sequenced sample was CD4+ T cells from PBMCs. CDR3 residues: CASSPWQGASSEGELFF. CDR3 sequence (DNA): TGTGCCAGCAGCCCTTGGCAGGGGGCATCGAGCGAGGGGGAGCTGTTTTTT.